The present TCR beta chain was sequenced within a study of CD8 T cells in ankylosing spondylitis. This clonotype was observed a few times. The antigen is undetermined. From the 5' RACE reads, TCRdb called clonotypes with MiXCR, one entry per CDR3 protein. The sample lists roughly 90,000 distinct CDR3 sequences; roughly 9% were seen once. Study observations and caveats: A TCR beta motif of about 8 highly homologous variants appeared characteristic of ankylosing spondylitis blood.

The TCR was taken from a male donor with ankylosing spondylitis. The sample comprised blood, either unsorted or a sorted T cell fraction (not recorded which).

CDR3 sequence (DNA): TGTGCCAGCAGTTTAACGAACTACAATGAGCAGTTCTTC. Protein sequence: CASSLTNYNEQFF. The chain has TRBV27 and TRBJ2-1; no clear D. This CDR3 is built from 13 residues. V was cut by 2 bases and J by 3 bases, with 5 bases left in between. Germline V CDR1 and CDR2: MNHEY, SMNVEV (reference sequence).